These T cell receptor beta chains were read from a single sample in a study of vaccination and CD4 T cells after COVID-19. TCRdb reprocessed the PCR reads via MiXCR and lists one record per CDR3 protein. The table records some 15,000 distinct CDR3 sequences, 50% to 55% of them present only once. These receptors lack a known antigen. The sample was CD4+ T cells from blood, cultured in vitro. The receptor source for this set is a human donor who had recovered from COVID-19. The CDR3 runs from the conserved cysteine through the conserved F or W. The D gene is left open where the match is weak. Only part of the rows carry a size: once, few, many, or a class if the clone is expanded.

clone size,D gene,J gene,V gene,CDR3 DNA,CDR3 protein
few,TRBD1,TRBJ2-3,TRBV5-1,TGCGCCAGCGGCAGGGGGAGCACAGATACGCAGTATTTT,CASGRGSTDTQYF
few,.,TRBJ2-5,TRBV6-1,TGTGCCAGCAGTGAAGCGCTTCCAGCCTGGGAGACCCAGTACTTC,CASSEALPAWETQYF
once,.,TRBJ2-1,TRBV7-2,TGTGCCAGCAGCTTGAGTGTGGGGGTCTCCTACAATGAGCAGTTCTTC,CASSLSVGVSYNEQFF
few,TRBD1,TRBJ2-5,TRBV6-5,TGTGCCAGCAGTTACTCGACAGGGTGGGAGACCCAGTACTTC,CASSYSTGWETQYF
few,.,TRBJ1-5,TRBV19,TGTGCCAGTAGCCTGGGACGGGACGCCAATCAGCCCCAGCATTTT,CASSLGRDANQPQHF
.,TRBD1,TRBJ1-5,TRBV20-1,TGCAGTGCAACGACAGGGGCTGGGTTTTTGAGCAATCAGCCCCAGCATTTT,CSATTGAGFLSNQPQHF
.,.,TRBJ1-1,TRBV24-1,TGTGCCACCAGCGTCGGCCAGAACACTGAAGCTTTCTTT,CATSVGQNTEAFF
.,TRBD1,TRBJ1-1,TRBV19,TGTGCCAGTAGTATCGGACAGGGGCCGAGTAGCACTGAAGCTTTCTTT,CASSIGQGPSSTEAFF
.,.,TRBJ1-2,TRBV20-1,TGCAGTGCCGTACAGGGTTCTAACTATGGCTACACCTTC,CSAVQGSNYGYTF
once,TRBD1,TRBJ1-2,TRBV18,TGTGCCAGCTCACCCGGACAGGGGAGCTATGAGGGCTACACCTTC,CASSPGQGSYEGYTF
few,TRBD2,TRBJ2-2,TRBV20-1,TGCAGTGCTAGTCTAGCGGGAATGGCCGGGGAGCTGTTTTTT,CSASLAGMAGELFF
few,.,TRBJ1-5,TRBV5-8,TGTGCCAGCAGCTTTGACAGCAATAGCAATCAGCCCCAGCATTTT,CASSFDSNSNQPQHF
.,.,TRBJ1-2,TRBV19,TGTGCCAGTAGCGTGACAGCCGCCCCATCCTATGGCTACACCTTC,CASSVTAAPSYGYTF
once,TRBD2,TRBJ2-3,TRBV10-3,TGTGCCATCAGTGAGTCCGGGACTAGCGGCTCAGATACGCAGTATTTT,CAISESGTSGSDTQYF
.,TRBD2,TRBJ2-3,TRBV6-5,TGTGCCAGCAGTTCACTAGCGGGCCTCACAGATACGCAGTATTTT,CASSSLAGLTDTQYF
few,TRBD2,TRBJ2-1,TRBV6-1,TGTGCCAGCAGTGACTCTAGCGGGAACCATGAGCAGTTCTTC,CASSDSSGNHEQFF
.,.,TRBJ1-2,TRBV18,TGTGCCAGCTCACCACGTCTTGAAGGCGCAAGCTATGGCTACACCTTC,CASSPRLEGASYGYTF
.,.,TRBJ1-5,TRBV18,TGTGCCAGCTCACCAGACCAGGCCGGCAATCAGCCCCAGCATTTT,CASSPDQAGNQPQHF
few,.,TRBJ1-2,TRBV30,TGTGCCTGGAGTGTAGGGAACATTTGGGGCTACACCTTC,CAWSVGNIWGYTF
.,TRBD1,TRBJ1-1,TRBV11-1,TGTGCCAGCAGCTTGCAACAGGGGGACACTGAAGCTTTCTTT,CASSLQQGDTEAFF
.,.,TRBJ1-2,TRBV27,TGTGCCAGCAGTTCCTCCGCCCAGGGCCGTCGGGGCTACACCTTC,CASSSSAQGRRGYTF
.,.,TRBJ2-7,TRBV7-2,TGTGCCAGCAGCCCGCCCGCGAAGTCCTACGAGCAGTACTTC,CASSPPAKSYEQYF
.,TRBD2,TRBJ2-1,TRBV7-2,TGTGCCAGCAGCCCGACCGGGACTAGCGGCAATGAGCAGTTCTTC,CASSPTGTSGNEQFF
.,TRBD2,TRBJ2-1,TRBV20-1,TGCAGTGCTAGAGATCGAGGGACTATGGCCTTCTTC,CSARDRGTMAFF
.,.,TRBJ2-5,TRBV20-1,TGCAGTGCTAGAGATCAGACCGTCCAAGAGACCCAGTACTTC,CSARDQTVQETQYF
few,TRBD1,TRBJ1-1,TRBV20-1,TGCAGTGCTAGAGGGGGGACAGGGCTGACTGAAGCTTTCTTT,CSARGGTGLTEAFF
.,.,TRBJ2-1,TRBV5-1,TGCGCCAGCAGCAGCGGCCTAGACGGGGATGAGCAGTTCTTC,CASSSGLDGDEQFF
.,TRBD2,TRBJ2-1,TRBV20-1,TGCAGTGCTAGAGATTTGCTTGGGACTAGCGGGAGTGATGAGCAGTTCTTC,CSARDLLGTSGSDEQFF
.,.,TRBJ1-5,TRBV2,TGTGCCAGCAGCCTCGGCGTAGGCTCCAATCAGCCCCAGCATTTT,CASSLGVGSNQPQHF
.,.,TRBJ2-3,TRBV7-3,TGTGCCAGCAGCCCCCGGGCCCAGTTTAGTGGAGATACGCAGTATTTT,CASSPRAQFSGDTQYF
few,.,TRBJ1-6,TRBV27,TGTGCCAGCAGTTTTGAGGGGATCTATAATTCACCCCTCCACTTT,CASSFEGIYNSPLHF
.,.,TRBJ1-5,TRBV6-2/TRBV6-3,TGTGCCAGCAGTTACTTTCGCAGTAGCAATCAGCCCCAGCATTTT,CASSYFRSSNQPQHF
.,TRBD2,TRBJ2-3,TRBV2,TGTGCCAGCAGTGGGGAGCGGGGGAGGCAGTATTTT,CASSGERGRQYF
.,.,TRBJ2-1,TRBV20-1,TGCAGTGCTAAGGCCGGCCGGAGATATCTATACAATGAGCAGTTCTTC,CSAKAGRRYLYNEQFF
.,TRBD1,TRBJ2-5,TRBV18,TGTGCCAGCTCACCACCATGGACAGGGGTCGAGGAGACCCAGTACTTC,CASSPPWTGVEETQYF
.,TRBD2,TRBJ2-5,TRBV24-1,TGTGCCACCAGTGATAGGACTAGCGGGAGCCAAGAGACCCAGTACTTC,CATSDRTSGSQETQYF
.,TRBD1,TRBJ1-2,TRBV2,TGTGCCAGCAGTGAAGTGGCCGGGAGGGGGCTAAACTATGGCTACACCTTC,CASSEVAGRGLNYGYTF
.,TRBD2,TRBJ2-7,TRBV11-2,TGTGCCAGCAGCTCCTTAGCGGGAGCAGCCTACGAGCAGTACTTC,CASSSLAGAAYEQYF
.,TRBD1,TRBJ1-6,TRBV6-1,TGTGCCAGCAAAATCCATAGACAGGGCGGCAATTCACCCCTCCACTTT,CASKIHRQGGNSPLHF
.,.,TRBJ1-2,TRBV19,TGTGCCATAATGCCCCCGGGAAGTCCTCTCTATGGCTACACCTTC,CAIMPPGSPLYGYTF
.,.,TRBJ2-3,TRBV7-2,.,CASSFYICSASPGRPSFTDTQYF
few,TRBD2,TRBJ2-7,TRBV20-1,TGCAGTGCTAGAGATACAGCGGGAGTGTATGAGCAGTACTTC,CSARDTAGVYEQYF
.,TRBD1,TRBJ1-1,TRBV19,TGTGCCAGTAGTATTAGACAGGGGGCCTTTAGACGTACTGAAGCTTTCTTT,CASSIRQGAFRRTEAFF